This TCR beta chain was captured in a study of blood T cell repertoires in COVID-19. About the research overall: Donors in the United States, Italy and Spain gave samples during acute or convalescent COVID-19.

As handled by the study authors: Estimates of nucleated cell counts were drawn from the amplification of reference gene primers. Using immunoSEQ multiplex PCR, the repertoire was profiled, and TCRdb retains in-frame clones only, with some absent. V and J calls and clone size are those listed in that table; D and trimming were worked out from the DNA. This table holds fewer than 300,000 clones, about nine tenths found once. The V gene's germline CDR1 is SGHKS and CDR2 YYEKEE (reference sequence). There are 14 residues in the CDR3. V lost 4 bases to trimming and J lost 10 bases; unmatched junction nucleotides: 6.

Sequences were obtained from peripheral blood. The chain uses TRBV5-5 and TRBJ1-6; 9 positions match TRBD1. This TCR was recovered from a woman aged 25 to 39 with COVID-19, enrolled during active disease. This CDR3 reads CASSRTGDLSPLHF. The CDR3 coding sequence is TGTGCCAGCAGCAGGACAGGGGACCTCTCACCCCTCCACTTT.